The clone carrying this T cell receptor beta chain was recorded at least ten times. The antigen is undetermined. The V and J ends lost 6 bases and 0 bases, in that order; junction bases with no gene match: 12. Germline lookup yields CDR1 SQVTM and CDR2 ANQGSEA. This CDR3 is 16 amino acids long. TCRdb recomputed calls from the 5' RACE reads with MiXCR, one row per CDR3 protein. The sample carries roughly 34,000 distinct CDR3 sequences, 7.1% recorded once. The record originates from a study of early T cells in non-severe SARS-CoV-2 infection. Overall study results and limits: Matching against VDJdb likely underestimated virus-specific expansions, favoring anti-spike CD8.

The input for sequencing was whole blood, taken at baseline. This TCR was sampled from an adult who was a healthcare worker with PCR-confirmed SARS-CoV-2 infection or an uninfected control (not recorded which). The V gene is TRBV29-1, the J gene TRBJ1-1; TRBD1 aligns across 8 bases. The CDR3 sequence is CSVLGTGMGVNTEAFF. The CDR3, as DNA: TGCAGCGTCCTCGGGACAGGTATGGGAGTGAACACTGAAGCTTTCTTT.